This T cell receptor (beta chain) was documented in a study of CD8 T cells in ankylosing spondylitis. General study findings and limits: From matched ankylosing spondylitis synovial fluid, disease-linked clones were reportedly recovered at significantly enriched levels. Some of the motif variants had earlier been found in reactive arthritis patients' fluid and blood.

The TCR beta libraries were generated through quantitative 5'-RACE incorporating molecular barcodes. TCRdb called the 5' RACE reads again in MiXCR, with one record for every CDR3 protein. The profile shows about 250,000 distinct CDR3 sequences, 20% to 30% of them singletons. As for this clonotype: Antigen unknown.

The V gene's germline CDR1 is DFQATT and CDR2 SNEGSKA (reference sequence). The CDR3 loop spans 15 amino acids. Trimming left V 5 bases short and J 3 bases short, with 17 bases between. The rearrangement joins TRBV20-1 to TRBJ2-1; tentatively, D is TRBD2 (5 bases). The sample taken for sequencing was blood, either unsorted or a sorted T cell fraction (not recorded which). This clonotype originated in a male donor with ankylosing spondylitis or in good health (not recorded which). The CDR3 DNA reads as TGCAGTGCTCTGCGGACTGGCGGCCTCTACAATGAGCAGTTCTTC. Translating it yields CSALRTGGLYNEQFF.